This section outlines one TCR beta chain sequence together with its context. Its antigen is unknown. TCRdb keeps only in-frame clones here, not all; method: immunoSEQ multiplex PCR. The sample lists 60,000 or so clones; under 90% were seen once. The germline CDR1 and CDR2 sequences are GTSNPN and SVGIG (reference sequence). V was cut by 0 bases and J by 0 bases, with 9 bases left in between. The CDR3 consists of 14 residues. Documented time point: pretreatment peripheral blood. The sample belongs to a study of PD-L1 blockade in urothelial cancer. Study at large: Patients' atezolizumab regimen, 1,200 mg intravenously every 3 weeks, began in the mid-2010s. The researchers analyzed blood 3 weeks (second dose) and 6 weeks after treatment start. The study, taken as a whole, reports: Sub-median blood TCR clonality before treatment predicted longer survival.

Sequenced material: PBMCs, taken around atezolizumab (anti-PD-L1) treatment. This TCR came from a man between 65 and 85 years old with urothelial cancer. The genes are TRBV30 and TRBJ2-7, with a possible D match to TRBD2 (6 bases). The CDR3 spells CAWSVGSTSYEQYF. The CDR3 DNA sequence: TGTGCCTGGAGTGTCGGGAGTACCTCCTACGAGCAGTACTTC.